This T cell receptor (beta chain) derives from a study of blood T cell repertoires in COVID-19. About the study: The United States, Italy and Spain were the sources of the acute and convalescent COVID-19 samples. Nucleic acid was either cDNA or gDNA, and it came from T cells, B-cell-depleted T cells, or PBMCs.

Original handling: Reference gene primer amplification in the assay estimated nucleated cell counts. Sequencing was performed with immunoSEQ multiplex PCR; in TCRdb, only in-frame clones are kept and a portion is missing. The D gene and trimming were derived from the DNA, and the V and J assignments and clone size from that table. The sample holds 60,000 to 85,000 clones, about 85% seen once. This clone was detected a few times. In Seattle, patients joined the study during active infection and were tracked longitudinally. This CDR3 is 14 amino acids long. CDR1 is MGHDK, CDR2 SYGVNS, per germline. J gave up 4 bases and V 10 bases, and 7 bases lay outside the gene matches.

The receptor's source is a man aged 55 to 70 with COVID-19, enrolled during active disease. Source material: peripheral blood. J is TRBJ1-6 and V is TRBV25-1; 7 bases are shared with TRBD1. CDR3 residues: CATTGDQYNSPLHF. The CDR3 bases are TGTGCCACCACAGGGGATCAGTATAATTCACCCCTCCACTTT.